What follows are 21 T cell receptor beta chains derived from one specimen sequenced in a study of T cell responses to AZD1222 COVID-19 vaccine. Repertoires were generated with immunoSEQ multiplex PCR, while TCRdb's copy carries only in-frame clones and drops some. The sample has approximately 170,000 clones; 75% to 95% are singletons. Sequenced material: peripheral blood, taken on day 0 of AZD1222 vaccination. These receptors were taken from an adult in good health.

The chain carries TRBV2 and TRBJ2-1; D gene unclear. This CDR3 has 13 amino acids. Trimming shortened V by 6 bases and J by 5 bases, and 11 bases separated the two germline ends. Germline V gene data show CDR1 as SNHLY and CDR2 as FYNNEI. CDR3 sequence: CASRLTPDNEQFF. The CDR3 coding sequence is TGTGCCAGCAGGCTGACCCCTGACAATGAGCAGTTCTTC. The entire variable domain, with the rest obtained from reference TRBV2 and TRBJ2-1, is as follows: EPEVTQTPSHQVTQMGQEVILRCVPISNHLYFYWYRQILGQKVEFLVSFYNNEISEKSEIFDDQFSVERPDGSNFTLKIRSTKLEDSAMYFCASRLTPDNEQFFGPGTRLTVL.

This clone was detected once. The chain links TRBV30 to TRBJ1-2, with D possibly being TRBD1 (6 bases). The germline V and J ends were trimmed by 0 bases and 4 bases, with 12 bases remaining between them. The CDR3 is 14 amino acids. The germline V gene encodes CDR1 GTSNPN and CDR2 SVGIG (reference sequence). CDR3 amino acids: CAWSVSRGGYGYTF. The CDR3 nucleotides are TGTGCCTGGAGTGTTTCAAGGGGGGGCTATGGCTACACCTTC.

The chain employs TRBV6-5 and TRBJ2-5, with a possible D match to TRBD2 (6 bases). The CDR3 spans 13 residues. Germline V lookup: CDR1 MNHEY, CDR2 SVGAGI. Trimming stripped 11 bases from V and 2 bases from J, with 15 bases between. CDR3 residues: CAVGIAVQETQYF. CDR3 bases: TGTGCCGTAGGAATAGCGGTTCAAGAGACCCAGTACTTC.

In its sample, this clone was seen once. The chain combines TRBV21-1 with TRBJ2-3; the D call TRBD2 from the table was never checked on the DNA. TRBV21-1 is termed a pseudogene. The CDR3 has 14 amino acids. The CDR3 region has the DNA TGTGCCAGCAGCATCTCTAGGTCGAGGGATACGCAGTATTTT. As protein: CASSISRSRDTQYF.

This rearrangement joins TRBV24-1 to TRBJ1-4; D is perhaps TRBD1 (5 bases). The CDR3 loop spans 16 amino acids. V dropped 3 bases and J dropped 8 bases, with 18 bases sitting between them. CDR1 and CDR2 from the germline V gene are KGHDR and SFDVKD. The CDR3 nucleotides are TGTGCCACCAGTGATGGGGGACGGAGGGCTGGCGAAAAACTGTTTTTT. It encodes CATSDGGRRAGEKLFF.

DNA for the CDR3: TGTGCCAGCAGCGCCGGTCGCGATGAGGAGCAGTTCTTC. Translating it yields CASSAGRDEEQFF. This chain links TRBV6-6 with TRBJ2-1; D gene uncertain. The length of the CDR3 is 13 residues. Deletions cut 6 bases from V and 10 bases from J, with 16 bases between. Germline V gene lookup returns CDR1 MNHNY and CDR2 SVGAGI (reference sequence).

V gene TRBV30 combines with J gene TRBJ2-5; weak D call: TRBD1 (5 bases). V was clipped by 5 bases and J by 3 bases, with 16 bases between them. CDR1 and CDR2 from the germline V gene are GTSNPN and SVGIG (reference sequence). The CDR3 is made up of 14 amino acids. The CDR3 loop is CAWGGTGGKETQYF. CDR3 bases: TGTGCCTGGGGCGGCACAGGTGGAAAAGAGACCCAGTACTTC. The variable domain in full, completed from reference TRBV30 and TRBJ2-5, reads SQTIHQWPATLVQPVGSPLSLECTVEGTSNPNLYWYRQAAGRGLQLLFYSVGIGQISSEVPQNLSASRPQDRQFILSSKKLLLSDSGFYLCAWGGTGGKETQYFGPGTRLLVL.

This clone was observed a single time. The chain links TRBV30 to TRBJ2-1; 8 nucleotides align to TRBD1. Germline V gives CDR1 GTSNPN, CDR2 SVGIG (reference sequence). CDR3 length: 19 residues. V was clipped by 5 bases and J by 1 base; unmatched bases: 19. As DNA, the CDR3 is TGTGCCTGGTTGGGGACAGGCCCGGGCTGGGAAGTGTCCTACAATGAGCAGTTCTTC. Protein: CAWLGTGPGWEVSYNEQFF.

The V and J genes are TRBV19 and TRBJ1-1; perhaps TRBD1 as D (6 bases). This CDR3 region has 13 residues. The V and J ends lost 6 bases and 5 bases respectively, with 13 bases between them. The germline gives CDR1 LNHDA, CDR2 SQIVND (reference sequence). CDR3 coding DNA: TGTGCCAGTAGCCGAGGGGGGGATACTGAAGCTTTCTTT. It is translated as CASSRGGDTEAFF.

This chain connects TRBV6-1 to TRBJ2-1; 11 bases are shared with TRBD2. CDR1 is MNHNS and CDR2 is SASEGT in the germline V gene. The CDR3 runs 15 residues. Losses at the gene ends were 2 bases for V and 6 bases for J; bases not matched to a gene: 3. The CDR3 nucleotides are TGTGCCAGCAGTGAACAACTAGCGGGAGTCAATGAGCAGTTCTTC. This translates into CASSEQLAGVNEQFF.

The chain employs TRBV19 and TRBJ1-5, with 7 bases fitting TRBD1. Looked up from germline, CDR1 is LNHDA and CDR2 is SQIVND (reference sequence). V was pared by 7 bases and J by 7 bases, with 10 bases of the junction left unmatched. The CDR3 consists of 14 residues. This CDR3 reads CASMGRQGRQPQHF. The CDR3 DNA follows: TGTGCCAGTATGGGGCGACAGGGTCGCCAGCCCCAGCATTTT.

CDR3 in amino acids: CASSSTGTGGNTIYF. The CDR3 bases are TGTGCCAGCAGTTCCACCGGGACAGGGGGGAACACCATATATTTT. This sequence joins TRBV11-2 and TRBJ1-3; 11 bases are shared with TRBD1. The CDR3 contains 15 residues. V lost 6 bases, J lost 7 bases, and 8 bases stayed unmatched. The germline V gene encodes CDR1 SGHAT and CDR2 FQNNGV. The complete variable domain, with remaining parts taken from reference TRBV11-2 and TRBJ1-3, reads EAGVAQSPRYKIIEKRQSVAFWCNPISGHATLYWYQQILGQGPKLLIQFQNNGVVDDSQLPKDRFSAERLKGVDSTLKIQPAKLEDSAVYLCASSSTGTGGNTIYFGEGSWLTVV.

J is TRBJ2-5 and V is TRBV9; possibly TRBD1 or TRBD2 for D (5 bases each). The CDR3 totals 17 residues. Between the trimmed V and J ends, which lost 0 bases and 3 bases, there was a span of 18 bases. The germline gives CDR1 SGDLS, CDR2 YYNGEE. For the CDR3, the DNA is TGTGCCAGCAGCGTAGGCTCGTCGGGGCAGGGCAAAGAGACCCAGTACTTC. Translation gives CASSVGSSGQGKETQYF. The full variable domain, with the rest looked up from reference TRBV9 and TRBJ2-5, is DSGVTQTPKHLITATGQRVTLRCSPRSGDLSVYWYQQSLDQGLQFLIQYYNGEERAKGNILERFSAQQFPDLHSELNLSSLELGDSALYFCASSVGSSGQGKETQYFGPGTRLLVL.

The V gene is TRBV7-9, the J gene TRBJ2-7; 7 bases fit TRBD2. The germline CDR1 and CDR2 sequences are SEHNR and FQNEAQ (reference sequence). CDR3 length: 14 amino acids. With V trimmed by 1 base and J by 3 bases, 3 bases remained unmatched. The CDR3 sequence is CASSLGAGDYEQYF. CDR3 in DNA: TGTGCCAGCAGCTTAGGTGCGGGAGACTACGAGCAGTACTTC.

V gene TRBV6-2 or TRBV6-3 combines with J gene TRBJ2-7; D unresolved. V shed 1 base and J shed 0 bases, with 4 bases lying between them. In germline, CDR1 is MNHEY, CDR2 SVGEGT. This CDR3 contains 13 residues. CDR3: CASSYYSSYEQYF. CDR3 nucleotide sequence: TGTGCCAGCAGTTACTACTCCTCCTACGAGCAGTACTTC.

This chain connects TRBV28 to TRBJ2-4; TRBD2 aligns across 7 bases. Germline V gene sequence: CDR1 MDHEN, CDR2 SYDVKM. The CDR3 consists of 15 residues. Unmatched junction bases numbered 8, after V lost 1 base and J lost 8 bases. The CDR3 DNA follows: TGTGCCAGCAGTTTATTGGGGAGGGCCGGGGACATTCAGTACTTC. Translating gives CASSLLGRAGDIQYF.

This sequence joins TRBV9 and TRBJ2-2, with D perhaps TRBD1 (6 bases). Looked up from germline, CDR1 is SGDLS and CDR2 is YYNGEE. Trimming took 2 bases from V and 3 from J, leaving 8 bases between them. This CDR3 has 14 residues. This CDR3 is CASSVDRYTGELFF. DNA for the CDR3: TGTGCCAGCAGCGTCGACAGGTACACCGGGGAGCTGTTTTTT.

The V call is TRBV5-1, the J call TRBJ2-3, with D perhaps matching TRBD2 (6 bases). The V gene lost 3 bases and the J gene lost 2 bases, with 16 bases spanning the gap. The CDR3 extends over 16 amino acids. Germline CDR1 and CDR2: SGHRS and YFSETQ. The CDR3 sequence is CASSSDAGRVTDTQYF. CDR3 DNA: TGCGCCAGCAGCTCCGACGCGGGGCGGGTCACAGATACGCAGTATTTT.

This chain uses TRBV5-4 with TRBJ2-5; perhaps TRBD2 as D (6 bases). CDR3 length equals 13 residues. CDR1 is SGHNT and CDR2 is YYREEE in the germline V gene (reference sequence). V dropped 1 base and J dropped 7 bases, with 11 bases sitting between them. CDR3 region: CASSLPGDATQYF. CDR3 DNA: TGTGCCAGCAGCTTGCCGGGAGATGCGACCCAGTACTTC. Drawing the rest from reference TRBV5-4 and TRBJ2-5, the complete variable domain is ETGVTQSPTHLIKTRGQQVTLRCSSQSGHNTVSWYQQALGQGPQFIFQYYREEENGRGNFPPRFSGLQFPNYSSELNVNALELDDSALYLCASSLPGDATQYFGPGTRLLVL.

This clone was recorded only once. The rearrangement uses TRBV5-1 and TRBJ2-7, with 12 bases lining up with TRBD2. The CDR3 consists of 15 residues. V was pared by 3 bases and J by 4 bases, with 5 bases of the junction left unmatched. Per the germline V gene, CDR1 is SGHRS and CDR2 is YFSETQ. CDR3: CASSSQTSGRYEQYF. The CDR3 coding sequence is TGCGCCAGCAGCTCTCAGACTAGCGGGAGATACGAGCAGTACTTC.

The CDR3 region has the DNA TGTGCCAGCTCCCGGCAGGGGGCTTTCTACGAGCAGTACTTC. Amino acids: CASSRQGAFYEQYF. This chain uses TRBV7-3 with TRBJ2-7; 8 positions match TRBD1. Trimming took 8 bases from V and 3 from J; bases not matched to a gene: 9. The germline gives CDR1 SGHTA, CDR2 FQGTGA. There are 14 residues in the CDR3. The whole variable domain, remainder taken from reference TRBV7-3 and TRBJ2-7, is GAGVSQTPSNKVTEKGKYVELRCDPISGHTALYWYRQSLGQGPEFLIYFQGTGAADDSGLPNDRFFAVRPEGSVSTLKIQRTERGDSAVYLCASSRQGAFYEQYFGPGTRLTVT.